This T cell receptor beta chain was recovered during a study of CD8 T cells in Susac syndrome. General study findings and limits: The number of individuals included in the study's TCR sequencing and HLA analysis was acknowledged as relatively small.

V shed 1 base and J 4 bases; nucleotides not matched to a gene: 20. The CDR3 is made up of 21 amino acids. CDR1 and CDR2 from the germline V gene are LGHDT and YNNKEL (reference sequence). An amount of RNA that ranged from about 0.45 to 1 ug was reverse transcribed with random hexamers. TCRdb re-called the immunoSEQ multiplex PCR reads with MiXCR, one entry per CDR3 protein. The table has approximately 110,000 distinct CDR3 sequences, 93% seen once; the top ten hold around 0.3%. About this clonotype itself: Its antigen is not identified.

Relapsing-remitting disease, either stable or active, was present in the treatment-naive patients who were the multiple sclerosis controls. The TCR sequence derives from a human donor with multiple sclerosis. The chain recombines TRBV3-1 with TRBJ2-3; 10 nucleotides align to TRBD2. The sample taken for sequencing was CD8+ T cells from PBMCs. The CDR3 is CASSQVHFLAGAPEGADTQYF. The CDR3 bases are TGTGCCAGCAGCCAAGTTCACTTTCTAGCGGGAGCTCCTGAAGGCGCAGATACGCAGTATTTT.